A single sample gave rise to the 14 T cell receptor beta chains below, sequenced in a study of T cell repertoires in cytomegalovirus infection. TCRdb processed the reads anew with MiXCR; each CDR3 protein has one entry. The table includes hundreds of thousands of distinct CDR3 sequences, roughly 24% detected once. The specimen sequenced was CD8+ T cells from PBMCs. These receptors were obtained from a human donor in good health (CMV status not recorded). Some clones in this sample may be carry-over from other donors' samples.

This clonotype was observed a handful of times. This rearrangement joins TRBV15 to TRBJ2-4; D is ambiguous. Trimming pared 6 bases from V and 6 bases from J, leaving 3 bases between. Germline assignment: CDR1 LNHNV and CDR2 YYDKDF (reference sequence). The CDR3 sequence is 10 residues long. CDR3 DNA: TGTGCCACCAGTGGAAACATTCAGTACTTC. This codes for CATSGNIQYF.

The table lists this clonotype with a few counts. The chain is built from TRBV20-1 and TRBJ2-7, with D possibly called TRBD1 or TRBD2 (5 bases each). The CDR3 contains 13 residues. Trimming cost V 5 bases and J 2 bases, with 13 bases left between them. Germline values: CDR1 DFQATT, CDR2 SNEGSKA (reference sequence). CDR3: CSALRDGAYEQYV. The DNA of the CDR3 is TGCAGTGCTCTACGGGACGGGGCCTACGAGCAGTACGTC.

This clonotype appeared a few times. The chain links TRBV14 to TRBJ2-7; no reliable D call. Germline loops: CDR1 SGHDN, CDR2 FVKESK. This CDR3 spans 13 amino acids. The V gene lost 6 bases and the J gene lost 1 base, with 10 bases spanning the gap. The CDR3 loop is CASSPLGSYEQYV. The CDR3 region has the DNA TGTGCCAGCAGTCCCCTAGGGTCCTACGAGCAGTACGTC.

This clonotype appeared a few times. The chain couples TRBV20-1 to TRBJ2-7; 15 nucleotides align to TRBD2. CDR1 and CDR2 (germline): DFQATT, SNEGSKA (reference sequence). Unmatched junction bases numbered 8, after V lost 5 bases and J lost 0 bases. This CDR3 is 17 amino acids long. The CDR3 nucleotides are TGCAGTGCTTGCCCGAGGACTAGCGGGGGGGCCTCCTACGAGCAGTACTTC. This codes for CSACPRTSGGASYEQYF.

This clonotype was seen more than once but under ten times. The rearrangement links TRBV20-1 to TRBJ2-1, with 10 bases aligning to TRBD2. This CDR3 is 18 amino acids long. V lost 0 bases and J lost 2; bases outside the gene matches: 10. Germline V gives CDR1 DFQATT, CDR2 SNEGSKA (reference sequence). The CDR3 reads CSARDTQRGGFTYNEQFF. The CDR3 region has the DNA TGCAGTGCTAGAGATACCCAGCGGGGGGGCTTCACCTACAATGAGCAGTTCTTC.

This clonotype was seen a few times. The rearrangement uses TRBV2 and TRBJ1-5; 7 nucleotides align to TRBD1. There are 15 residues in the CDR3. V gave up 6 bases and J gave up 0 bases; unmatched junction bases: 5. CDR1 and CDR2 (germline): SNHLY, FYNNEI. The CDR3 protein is CASRRTGNSNQPQHF. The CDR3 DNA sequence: TGTGCCAGCAGGAGGACAGGAAATAGCAATCAGCCCCAGCATTTT.

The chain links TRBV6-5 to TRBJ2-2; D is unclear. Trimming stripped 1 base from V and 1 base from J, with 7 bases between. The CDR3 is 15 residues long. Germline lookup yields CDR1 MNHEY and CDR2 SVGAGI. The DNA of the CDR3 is TGTGCCAGCAGTTACTTTGCGGAGAACACCGGGGAGCTGTTTTTT. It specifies CASSYFAENTGELFF.

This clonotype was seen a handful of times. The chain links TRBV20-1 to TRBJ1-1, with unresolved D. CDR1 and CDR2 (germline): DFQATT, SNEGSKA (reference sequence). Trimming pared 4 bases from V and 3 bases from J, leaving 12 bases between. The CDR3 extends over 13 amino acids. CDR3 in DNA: TGCAGTGCTACCTGGGCCGGGGACACTGAAGCTTTCTTT. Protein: CSATWAGDTEAFF.

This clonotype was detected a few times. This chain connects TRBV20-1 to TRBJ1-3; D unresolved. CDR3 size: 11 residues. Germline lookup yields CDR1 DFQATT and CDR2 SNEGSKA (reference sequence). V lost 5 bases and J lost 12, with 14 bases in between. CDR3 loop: CSAPGPLFIYF. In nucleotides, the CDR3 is TGCAGTGCTCCAGGACCGCTCTTCATATATTTT.

As DNA, the CDR3 is TGTGCCAGCAGTTTAGACCCTCCCAGTTCCTACAATGAGCAGTTCTTC. Translation gives CASSLDPPSSYNEQFF. The J gene is TRBJ2-1, the V gene TRBV27; D is uncertain. V gave up 2 bases and J gave up 1 base, with 12 bases separating them. CDR1 and CDR2 (germline): MNHEY, SMNVEV (reference sequence). CDR3 size: 16 residues.

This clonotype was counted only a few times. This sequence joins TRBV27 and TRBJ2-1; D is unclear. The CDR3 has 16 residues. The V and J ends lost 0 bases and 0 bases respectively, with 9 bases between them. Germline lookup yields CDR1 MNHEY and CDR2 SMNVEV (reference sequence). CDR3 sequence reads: CASSLSGVDSYNEQFF. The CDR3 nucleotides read TGTGCCAGCAGTTTATCTGGGGTTGACTCCTACAATGAGCAGTTCTTC.

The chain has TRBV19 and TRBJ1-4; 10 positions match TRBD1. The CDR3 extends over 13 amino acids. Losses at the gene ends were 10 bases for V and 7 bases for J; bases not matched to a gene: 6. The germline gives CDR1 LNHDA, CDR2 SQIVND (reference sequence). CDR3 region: CATTTGGFEKLFF. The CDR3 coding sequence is TGTGCCACCACGACAGGGGGCTTTGAAAAACTGTTTTTT.

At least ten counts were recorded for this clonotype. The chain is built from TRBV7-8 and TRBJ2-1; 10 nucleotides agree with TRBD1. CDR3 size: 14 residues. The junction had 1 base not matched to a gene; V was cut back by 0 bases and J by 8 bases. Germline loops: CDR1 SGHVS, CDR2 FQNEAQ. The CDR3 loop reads CASSLAGTGDEQFF. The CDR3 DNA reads TGTGCCAGCAGCTTAGCCGGGACAGGGGATGAGCAGTTCTTC.

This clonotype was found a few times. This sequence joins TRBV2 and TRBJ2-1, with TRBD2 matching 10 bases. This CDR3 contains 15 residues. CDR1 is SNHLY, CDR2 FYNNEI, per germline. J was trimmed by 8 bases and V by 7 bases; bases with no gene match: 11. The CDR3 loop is CASTERASGGDEQFF. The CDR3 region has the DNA TGTGCCAGCACCGAAAGGGCTAGCGGGGGCGATGAGCAGTTCTTC.